The TCR beta chain described here comes from a study of naive and memory T cell subsets. The sample holds a few counts of this clonotype. The V and J ends lost 0 bases and 8 bases, in that order; junction bases with no gene match: 3. Germline values: CDR1 DFQATT, CDR2 SNEGSKA (reference sequence). The CDR3 runs 13 residues. RNA was extracted from around 2.5 ml of whole blood of healthy adults. A UMI-containing oligonucleotide was joined by 3' ligation to the TCR cDNA template. Reverse transcription used DNase-treated unsorted total RNA, aiming for roughly 1 to 1000 ng. Reverse transcription of blood and skin TCR RNA was primed at alpha and beta constant regions. Four PCR rounds used nested alpha and beta constant region primers plus the SP2 primer. MiXCR, applied by TCRdb to the 5' RACE reads, yields one record per CDR3 protein. The sample includes over 25,000 distinct CDR3 sequences, less than 25% seen only once; the top ten take roughly 1.8%.

This chain joins TRBV20-1 and TRBJ1-2; 10 nucleotides line up with TRBD1. This receptor was taken from a female donor in good health. CDR3 sequence reads: CSARDWTGGGYTF. The CDR3 region has the DNA TGCAGTGCTAGAGATTGGACAGGGGGAGGCTACACCTTC.